The rows below give T cell receptor beta chains drawn from one sample of a study of blood T cell repertoires in COVID-19. Produced via immunoSEQ multiplex PCR; TCRdb's table is partial and in-frame only. The data show some 110,000 clones, less than 90% seen once. Sequenced: peripheral blood. The source of these receptors is a man aged 50 or older with acute or convalescent COVID-19. CDR3s include the opening cysteine and the closing phenylalanine or tryptophan. The order of the fields is J gene, V gene, CDR3 protein.

j_gene: TRBJ1-2
v_gene: TRBV7-6
CDR3aa: CASTGGGDYGYTF

j_gene: TRBJ1-5
v_gene: TRBV13
CDR3aa: CASSEASGDRGLNGNQPQHF

j_gene: TRBJ2-3
v_gene: TRBV5-1
CDR3aa: CASSSGQGGSTDTQYF

j_gene: TRBJ2-3
v_gene: TRBV4-2
CDR3aa: CASSQDQGTDTQYF

j_gene: TRBJ1-1
v_gene: TRBV30
CDR3aa: CAWNVVQGVAFF

j_gene: TRBJ2-2
v_gene: TRBV5-6
CDR3aa: CASSLGQNTGELFF

j_gene: TRBJ1-1
v_gene: TRBV11-3
CDR3aa: CASSLAQAMNTEAFF

j_gene: TRBJ2-7
v_gene: TRBV6-5
CDR3aa: CATDRNYEQYF

j_gene: NA
v_gene: TRBV10-3
CDR3aa: CAISESRSYEQYF

j_gene: TRBJ1-2
v_gene: TRBV9
CDR3aa: CASSGTQGARNYGYTF

j_gene: TRBJ1-6
v_gene: TRBV5-1
CDR3aa: CATRRETYNSPLHF

j_gene: TRBJ2-5
v_gene: TRBV5-4
CDR3aa: CASSLRYGGSGTQYF

j_gene: TRBJ2-3
v_gene: TRBV6-5
CDR3aa: CATRLAGGPTDTQYF

j_gene: TRBJ1-3
v_gene: TRBV5-1
CDR3aa: CASSPGNSGNTIYF

j_gene: TRBJ1-1
v_gene: TRBV28
CDR3aa: CASSLQATEAFF

j_gene: TRBJ1-4
v_gene: TRBV15
CDR3aa: CATSRGWTGENNEKLFF

j_gene: TRBJ1-5
v_gene: TRBV2
CDR3aa: CASSEDPGEPQHF

j_gene: TRBJ2-7
v_gene: TRBV18
CDR3aa: CASRKEQGPTYEQYF

j_gene: TRBJ2-1
v_gene: TRBV14
CDR3aa: CASSQDISYNEQFF

j_gene: TRBJ1-4
v_gene: TRBV27
CDR3aa: CASSPQGKKLFF

j_gene: TRBJ2-6
v_gene: TRBV7-3
CDR3aa: CASSLGASGSSGANVLTF

j_gene: TRBJ2-7
v_gene: TRBV11-3
CDR3aa: CASSQGHEQYF

j_gene: TRBJ2-2
v_gene: TRBV19
CDR3aa: CASSSTGTQRNTGELFF

j_gene: TRBJ2-3
v_gene: TRBV27
CDR3aa: CASSLNGAGGPDTQYF

j_gene: TRBJ2-7
v_gene: TRBV6-5
CDR3aa: CASSSRLDAEQYF

j_gene: TRBJ1-2
v_gene: TRBV3-1/TRBV3-2
CDR3aa: CASSPRQVTGNNGYTF

j_gene: TRBJ1-5
v_gene: TRBV6-1
CDR3aa: CASSAEGGSGNQPQHF

j_gene: TRBJ2-1
v_gene: TRBV10-3
CDR3aa: CAISERISTSSYNEQFF

j_gene: TRBJ1-4
v_gene: TRBV4-1
CDR3aa: CASSQLGREDEKLFF

j_gene: TRBJ1-2
v_gene: TRBV7-3
CDR3aa: CASSPGGENYGYTF

j_gene: TRBJ1-2
v_gene: TRBV2
CDR3aa: CASSAQAGYYGYTF

j_gene: TRBJ1-5
v_gene: TRBV3-1/TRBV3-2
CDR3aa: CASSRGGSNQPQHF

j_gene: TRBJ2-6
v_gene: TRBV11-3
CDR3aa: CASRNRAGANVLTF

j_gene: TRBJ2-5
v_gene: TRBV11-2
CDR3aa: CASSNMAVLALQETQYF

j_gene: TRBJ2-1
v_gene: TRBV7-6
CDR3aa: CASSLDRGVYNEQFF

j_gene: TRBJ1-1
v_gene: TRBV3-1/TRBV3-2
CDR3aa: CASSFPGTGITEAFF

j_gene: TRBJ1-2
v_gene: TRBV2
CDR3aa: CASRDSLYGYTF

j_gene: TRBJ1-2
v_gene: TRBV25-1
CDR3aa: CASSDVGDRGYGYTF

j_gene: TRBJ1-5
v_gene: TRBV10-3
CDR3aa: CAIRETGGNQPQHF

j_gene: TRBJ2-3
v_gene: TRBV2
CDR3aa: CARWDRDTDTQYF

j_gene: TRBJ2-1
v_gene: TRBV1
CDR3aa: CTSSRTLPNEQFF

j_gene: TRBJ1-5
v_gene: TRBV30
CDR3aa: CAWSLGQGGRQPQHF

j_gene: TRBJ1-5
v_gene: TRBV28
CDR3aa: CASTSRDQPQHF

j_gene: TRBJ2-1
v_gene: TRBV5-1
CDR3aa: CASSWAVGTPQNEQFF

j_gene: TRBJ2-3
v_gene: TRBV5-8
CDR3aa: CASSQGLAGDGDTQYF